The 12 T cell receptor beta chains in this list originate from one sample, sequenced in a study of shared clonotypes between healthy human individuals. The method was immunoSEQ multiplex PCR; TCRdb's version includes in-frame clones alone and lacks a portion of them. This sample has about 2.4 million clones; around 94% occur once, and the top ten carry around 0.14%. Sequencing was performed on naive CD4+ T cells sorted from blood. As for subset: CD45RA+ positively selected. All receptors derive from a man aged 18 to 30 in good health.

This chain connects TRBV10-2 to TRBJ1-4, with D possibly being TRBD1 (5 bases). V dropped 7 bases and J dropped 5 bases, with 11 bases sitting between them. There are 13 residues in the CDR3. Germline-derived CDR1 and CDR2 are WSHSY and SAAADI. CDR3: CASTPQGNEKLFF. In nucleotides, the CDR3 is TGCGCCAGCACCCCGCAGGGAAATGAAAAACTGTTTTTT.

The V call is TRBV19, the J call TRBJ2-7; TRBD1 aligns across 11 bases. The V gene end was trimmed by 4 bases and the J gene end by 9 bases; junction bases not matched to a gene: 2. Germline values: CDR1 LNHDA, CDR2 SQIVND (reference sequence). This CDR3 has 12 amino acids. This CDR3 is CASSTDRGPQYF. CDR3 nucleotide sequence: TGTGCCAGTAGTACGGACAGGGGGCCGCAGTACTTC.

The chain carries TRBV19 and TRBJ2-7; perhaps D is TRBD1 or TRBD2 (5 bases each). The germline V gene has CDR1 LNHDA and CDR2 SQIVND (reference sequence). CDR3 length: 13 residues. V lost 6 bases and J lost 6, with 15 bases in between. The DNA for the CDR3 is TGTGCCAGTAGGGCGAGAGGGGTCTCCGAGCAGTACTTC. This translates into CASRARGVSEQYF.

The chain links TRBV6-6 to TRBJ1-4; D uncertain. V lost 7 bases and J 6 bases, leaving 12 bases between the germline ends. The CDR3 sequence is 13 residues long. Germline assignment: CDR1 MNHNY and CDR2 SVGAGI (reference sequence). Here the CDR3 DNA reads TGTGCCAGCAAGGATCACAGCGATGAAAAACTGTTTTTT. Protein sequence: CASKDHSDEKLFF.

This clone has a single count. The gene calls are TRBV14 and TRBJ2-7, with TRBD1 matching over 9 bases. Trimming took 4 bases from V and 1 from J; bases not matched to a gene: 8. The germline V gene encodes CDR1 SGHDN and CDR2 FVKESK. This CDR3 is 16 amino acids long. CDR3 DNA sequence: TGTGCCAGCAGCCCTACAGGGGGCGTATGGTCCTACGAGCAGTACTTC. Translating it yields CASSPTGGVWSYEQYF.

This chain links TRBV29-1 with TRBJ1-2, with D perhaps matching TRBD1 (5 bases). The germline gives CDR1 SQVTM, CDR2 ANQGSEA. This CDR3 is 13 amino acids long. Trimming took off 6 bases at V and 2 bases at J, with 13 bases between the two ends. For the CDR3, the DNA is TGCAGCGTCGAGCCGGGGGGGAACTATGGCTACACCTTC. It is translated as CSVEPGGNYGYTF.

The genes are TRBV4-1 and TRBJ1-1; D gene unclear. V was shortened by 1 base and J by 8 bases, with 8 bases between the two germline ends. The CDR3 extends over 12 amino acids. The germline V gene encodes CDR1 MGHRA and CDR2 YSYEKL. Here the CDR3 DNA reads TGCGCCAGCAGCCAAGGGACCGAGGAAGCTTTCTTT. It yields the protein CASSQGTEEAFF.

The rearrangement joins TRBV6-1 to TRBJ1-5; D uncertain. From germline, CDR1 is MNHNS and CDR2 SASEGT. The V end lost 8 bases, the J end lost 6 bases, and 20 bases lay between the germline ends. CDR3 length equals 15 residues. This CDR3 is CASRVSGGWGQPQHF. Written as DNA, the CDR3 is TGTGCCAGCCGCGTATCGGGAGGTTGGGGTCAGCCCCAGCATTTT.

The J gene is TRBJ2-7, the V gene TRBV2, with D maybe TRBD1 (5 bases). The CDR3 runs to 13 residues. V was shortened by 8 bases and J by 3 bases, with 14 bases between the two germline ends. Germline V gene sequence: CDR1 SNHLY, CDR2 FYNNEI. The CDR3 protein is CASSDMGNYEQYF. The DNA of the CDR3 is TGTGCCAGCTCGGACATGGGAAACTACGAGCAGTACTTC.

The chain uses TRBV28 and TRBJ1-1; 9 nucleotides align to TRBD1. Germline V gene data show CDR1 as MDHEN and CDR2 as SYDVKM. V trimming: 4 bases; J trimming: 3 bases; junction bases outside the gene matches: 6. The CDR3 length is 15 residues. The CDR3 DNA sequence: TGTGCCAGCAGTTCGAAAGGACAGGGGCACACTGAAGCTTTCTTT. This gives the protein CASSSKGQGHTEAFF.

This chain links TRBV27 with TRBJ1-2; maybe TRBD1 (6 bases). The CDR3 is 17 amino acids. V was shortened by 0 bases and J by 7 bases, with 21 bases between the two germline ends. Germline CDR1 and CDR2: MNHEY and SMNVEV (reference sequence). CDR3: CASSLSPPRGHPGGYTF. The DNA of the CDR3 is TGTGCCAGCAGTTTATCCCCCCCAAGGGGACACCCTGGTGGCTACACCTTC.

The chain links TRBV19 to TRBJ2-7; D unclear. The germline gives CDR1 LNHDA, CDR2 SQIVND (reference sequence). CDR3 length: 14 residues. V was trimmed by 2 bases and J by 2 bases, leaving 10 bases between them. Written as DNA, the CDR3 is TGTGCCAGTAGTATAAGCAGTGGGGCCTACGAGCAGTACTTC. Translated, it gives CASSISSGAYEQYF.